These T cell receptor beta chains were read from a single sample in a study of T-cell reconstitution after alpha-beta-depleted transplantation in children. TCRdb recomputed calls from the PCR reads with MiXCR, one row per CDR3 protein. The sample lists about 260,000 distinct CDR3 sequences, around 10% occurring once. The sequencing used peripheral blood, collected 180 days after TCRalphabeta/CD19-depleted stem cell transplant. All receptors come from a male patient between 2 and 9 years old who had a stem cell transplant for chronic granulomatous disease, so the T cells may come from the graft donor. Both conserved end residues are part of each CDR3. D genes are given only for firm matches. Size is stated for part of the rows, as once, few or many counts, or as a class when the clone is expanded.

J gene | V gene | D gene | CDR3 length | clone size | CDR3 protein | CDR3 DNA
TRBJ2-4 | TRBV20-1 | - | 14 | many | CSARVQLAKNIQYF | TGCAGTGCTAGAGTACAGCTAGCCAAAAACATTCAGTACTTC
TRBJ2-5 | TRBV20-1 | TRBD1 | 15 | many | CSASQRQGAQETQYF | TGCAGTGCTAGCCAGAGACAGGGAGCTCAAGAGACCCAGTACTTC
TRBJ2-7 | TRBV28 | - | 14 | many | CASSVTGYTYEQYF | TGTGCCAGCAGCGTGACAGGCTATACCTACGAGCAGTACTTC
TRBJ2-1 | TRBV4-2 | TRBD2 | 13 | - | CASSQGLAGDQFF | TGTGCCAGCAGCCAAGGACTAGCGGGGGATCAGTTCTTC
TRBJ2-5 | TRBV12-5 | - | 14 | many | CASAESGRQETQYF | TGTGCTAGTGCGGAGAGCGGACGCCAAGAGACCCAGTACTTC
TRBJ2-1 | TRBV29-1 | TRBD2 | 14 | many | CSVYTSGRAIEQFF | TGCAGCGTTTATACTAGCGGGAGGGCCATTGAGCAGTTCTTC
TRBJ1-2 | TRBV10-3 | TRBD1 | 15 | many | CAIGPGQGFNYGYTF | TGTGCCATTGGACCGGGACAGGGTTTTAACTATGGCTACACCTTC
TRBJ2-7 | TRBV20-1 | - | 11 | few | CSAVGNYEQYF | TGCAGTGCTGTAGGAAACTACGAGCAGTACTTC
TRBJ1-1 | TRBV15 | - | 14 | many | CATSGGLTGTEAFF | TGTGCCACCAGCGGGGGACTTACGGGCACTGAAGCTTTCTTT
TRBJ1-2 | TRBV6-2/TRBV6-3 | - | 15 | many | CASSYSLPGLYGYTF | TGTGCCAGCAGTTACTCGCTCCCGGGCCTCTATGGCTACACCTTC
TRBJ2-7 | TRBV20-1 | TRBD2 | 16 | - | CSAGPLGLADSYEQYF | TGCAGTGCCGGGCCCCTGGGACTAGCGGACTCCTACGAGCAGTACTTC
TRBJ2-7 | TRBV29-1 | - | 13 | few | CSSRTGLGGEQYF | TGCAGCTCACGAACAGGGTTGGGAGGCGAGCAGTACTTC
TRBJ2-1 | TRBV7-2 | - | 16 | few | CASSPGGGGLYNEQFF | TGTGCCAGCAGCCCAGGAGGGGGGGGGTTATACAATGAGCAGTTCTTC
TRBJ2-3 | TRBV11-2 | - | 15 | - | CASSLEARRADTQYF | TGTGCCAGCAGCTTAGAGGCAAGGCGGGCAGATACGCAGTATTTT
TRBJ1-2 | TRBV20-1 | TRBD1 | 14 | many | CSAASDRGRRGYTF | TGCAGTGCTGCGTCGGACAGGGGGCGGCGGGGCTACACCTTC
TRBJ2-2 | TRBV27 | TRBD2 | 15 | many | CASSLASGGPWELFF | TGTGCCAGCAGTTTAGCGAGCGGGGGACCGTGGGAGCTGTTTTTT
TRBJ1-5 | TRBV11-2 | - | 18 | many | CASSSDLGGGLGNQPQHF | TGTGCCAGCAGCTCCGACCTAGGAGGGGGGCTAGGCAATCAGCCCCAGCATTTT
TRBJ1-5 | TRBV18 | - | 15 | - | CASSLWAGSNQPQHF | TGTGCTAGCTCACTGTGGGCAGGGAGCAATCAGCCCCAGCATTTT
TRBJ2-7 | TRBV28 | - | 12 | once | CASSFPSTGQYF | TGTGCCAGCAGTTTCCCCTCAACTGGGCAGTACTTC
TRBJ1-2 | TRBV7-9 | - | 15 | many | CASSSRDFFTEGYTF | TGTGCCAGCAGCTCCCGGGACTTCTTTACGGAGGGCTACACCTTC
TRBJ2-1 | TRBV20-1 | - | 12 | many | CSAARTYNEQFF | TGCAGTGCTGCCCGAACATACAATGAGCAGTTCTTC
TRBJ1-5 | TRBV28 | - | 15 | many | CASIPLRGGDQPQHF | TGTGCCAGCATCCCCCTCCGGGGAGGGGATCAGCCCCAGCATTTT
TRBJ2-7 | TRBV13 | TRBD1 | 13 | many | CASSSNRGYEQYF | TGTGCCAGCAGCTCCAACAGGGGATACGAGCAGTACTTC